The entry below gives a single T cell receptor beta chain sequence along with its context. Its antigen is still unknown. Assay: immunoSEQ multiplex PCR; the TCRdb copy retains only in-frame clones and omits some. The data hold 140,000 to 150,000 clones, with roughly 92% observed a single time. This specimen comes from a study of T cell responses to AZD1222 COVID-19 vaccine. Regarding the study as a whole: It was only after the peak T cell response that any repertoires were sampled.

CDR1 is MGHRA and CDR2 is YSYEKL in the germline V gene. The CDR3 is made up of 17 amino acids. V lost 4 bases, J lost 7 bases, and 11 bases stayed unmatched. The sequence was obtained from an adult in good health. The gene calls are TRBV4-1 and TRBJ1-4, with 11 bases aligning to TRBD1. The sample consisted of peripheral blood, taken on day 0 of AZD1222 vaccination. The CDR3 is CASSLKAQDRGPEKLFF. CDR3 bases: TGCGCCAGCAGCCTAAAAGCTCAGGACAGGGGGCCTGAAAAACTGTTTTTT.